Shown below are 22 T cell receptor beta chains from a single sample sequenced in a study of blood T cell repertoires in COVID-19. Produced via immunoSEQ multiplex PCR; TCRdb's table is partial and in-frame only. The sample records about 310,000 clones, around 91% being singletons. Sequenced input: PBMCs or T cells enriched from blood (not recorded which). The receptors here all came from a woman aged 40 to 50 who had recovered from COVID-19.

This chain links TRBV6-5 with TRBJ1-2, with a weak D call TRBD1 (6 bases). Deletions cut 8 bases from V and 5 bases from J, with 18 bases between. Germline lookup yields CDR1 MNHEY and CDR2 SVGAGI. CDR3 length: 14 residues. For the CDR3, the DNA is TGTGCCAGCCGTACTACAGGGCACGGGTATGGCTACACCTTC. It codes for CASRTTGHGYGYTF.

The V gene is TRBV18, the J gene TRBJ2-5; 13 bases are a match to TRBD2. With 4 bases clipped from V and 5 bases from J, the junction kept 10 bases outside the gene matches. Germline loops: CDR1 KGHSH, CDR2 LQKENI. This CDR3 comprises 17 residues. The CDR3 spells CASSRRGLAGVGETQYF. Written as DNA, the CDR3 is TGTGCCAGCTCACGCCGTGGACTAGCGGGAGTGGGGGAGACCCAGTACTTC.

The V and J genes are TRBV19 and TRBJ1-1; TRBD1 might be the D (5 bases). V lost 9 bases, J lost 6 bases, and 11 bases lay in between. This CDR3 spans 11 amino acids. Germline V gives CDR1 LNHDA, CDR2 SQIVND (reference sequence). CDR3 sequence reads: CASKTVSEAFF. CDR3 in DNA: TGTGCCAGCAAGACAGTTTCTGAAGCTTTCTTT. The entire variable domain, with the rest obtained from reference TRBV19 and TRBJ1-1, is as follows: DGGITQSPKYLFRKEGQNVTLSCEQNLNHDAMYWYRQDPGQGLRLIYYSQIVNDFQKGDIAEGYSVSREKKESFPLTVTSAQKNPTAFYLCASKTVSEAFFGQGTRLTVV.

The chain uses TRBV19 and TRBJ2-3; TRBD2 matches at 8 bases. V shed 5 bases, J shed 6 bases, and the junction held 7 bases outside the gene matches. Germline CDR1 LNHDA, CDR2 SQIVND (reference sequence). This CDR3 spans 14 amino acids. As DNA, the CDR3 is TGTGCCAGTAGTCCCACAGGGACTAGGGATACGCAGTATTTT. Translated, it gives CASSPTGTRDTQYF. The full variable domain, its missing parts supplied by reference TRBV19 and TRBJ2-3, is DGGITQSPKYLFRKEGQNVTLSCEQNLNHDAMYWYRQDPGQGLRLIYYSQIVNDFQKGDIAEGYSVSREKKESFPLTVTSAQKNPTAFYLCASSPTGTRDTQYFGPGTRLTVL.

CDR3 sequence: CALDRATHSPLHF. CDR3 in DNA: TGCGCTCTGGACAGGGCAACACATTCACCCCTCCACTTT. This rearrangement joins TRBV10-1 to TRBJ1-6, with TRBD1 identical over 8 bases. Looked up from germline, CDR1 is WNHNN and CDR2 is SYGVQD (reference sequence). The CDR3 length is 13 residues.

This sequence joins TRBV7-3 and TRBJ1-2; the match to TRBD1 covers 7 bases. J lost 6 bases, V lost 6 bases, and 7 bases had no gene match. Germline CDR1 is SGHTA and CDR2 is FQGTGA. The CDR3 sequence is 13 residues long. This CDR3 reads CASSPGQLNGYTF. CDR3 sequence (DNA): TGTGCCAGCAGTCCGGGACAGCTTAATGGCTACACCTTC.

The chain combines TRBV27 with TRBJ2-7; 14 bases agree with TRBD2. Germline V gives CDR1 MNHEY, CDR2 SMNVEV (reference sequence). This CDR3 is built from 15 residues. V dropped 6 bases and J dropped 5; count of bases not matched to a gene: 6. Written as DNA, the CDR3 is TGTGCCAGCAGGGACAGACTAGCGGGAGGGGACGAGCAGTACTTC. It specifies CASRDRLAGGDEQYF.

The chain couples TRBV15 to TRBJ1-3; unclear D gene. The V and J ends lost 0 bases and 0 bases respectively, with 6 bases between them. The CDR3 runs 15 residues. Germline V gene lookup returns CDR1 LNHNV and CDR2 YYDKDF (reference sequence). CDR3 amino acids: CATSRDPSSGNTIYF. CDR3 coding DNA: TGTGCCACCAGCAGAGATCCGAGCTCTGGAAACACCATATATTTT.

V usage is TRBV10-3 and J usage is TRBJ2-3; 8 bases are shared with TRBD2. J was trimmed by 5 bases and V by 4 bases; bases with no gene match: 2. The CDR3 has 13 residues. Germline V lookup: CDR1 ENHRY, CDR2 SYGVKD. DNA for the CDR3: TGTGCCATCAGTGGGCTAGCGGGAGATACGCAGTATTTT. As protein: CAISGLAGDTQYF.

The chain combines TRBV7-2 with TRBJ1-2; D is perhaps TRBD1 (5 bases). Germline-derived CDR1 and CDR2 are SGHTA and FQGNSA. The CDR3 runs 12 residues. With 5 bases removed from V and 13 bases from J, the gap between germline ends came to 17 bases. The CDR3 here is CASSLDSPPGTF. As DNA, the CDR3 is TGTGCCAGCAGCCTCGACAGCCCGCCGGGCACCTTC. Together with reference TRBV7-2 and TRBJ1-2, the CDR3 gives the full variable domain: GAGVSQSPSNKVTEKGKDVELRCDPISGHTALYWYRQSLGQGLEFLIYFQGNSAPDKSGLPSDRFSAERTGGSVSTLTIQRTQQEDSAVYLCASSLDSPPGTFGSGTRLTVV.

The chain recombines TRBV7-6 with TRBJ1-1; weak D call: TRBD1 (5 bases). Trimming removed 1 base from V and 3 bases from J, with 15 bases in between. Germline assignment: CDR1 SGHVS and CDR2 FNYEAQ. The length of the CDR3 is 16 residues. The CDR3 DNA follows: TGTGCCAGCAGCTTAGGGGTCAGGGTAGTGGACACTGAAGCTTTCTTT. It is translated as CASSLGVRVVDTEAFF.

The chain carries TRBV7-3 and TRBJ2-1; 8 bases line up with TRBD2. Germline CDR1 and CDR2: SGHTA and FQGTGA. Losses at the gene ends were 5 bases for V and 6 bases for J; bases not matched to a gene: 6. The CDR3 consists of 14 residues. For the CDR3, the DNA is TGTGCCAGCAGCCGAAGCGGGAGCCGCAATGAGCAGTTCTTC. Translating gives CASSRSGSRNEQFF.

The V call is TRBV18, the J call TRBJ1-1; 7 bases align to TRBD1. This CDR3 is built from 16 residues. Germline V gene lookup returns CDR1 KGHSH and CDR2 LQKENI. V shed 4 bases and J 0 bases; nucleotides not matched to a gene: 8. The chain's CDR3 is CASSLMPGQMNTEAFF. In DNA, the CDR3 is TGTGCCAGCTCACTCATGCCGGGACAGATGAACACTGAAGCTTTCTTT.

V is TRBV12-3 or TRBV12-4 and J is TRBJ1-2; the match to TRBD1 covers 8 bases. The CDR3 is 13 residues long. The ends lost 6 bases at V and 4 bases at J; junction bases unmatched: 4. CDR3 loop: CASRKQGGYGYTF. The CDR3 DNA follows: TGTGCCAGCAGGAAACAGGGGGGCTATGGCTACACCTTC.

This clone has a handful of counts. The V and J genes are TRBV7-2 and TRBJ2-7; 10 nucleotides line up with TRBD1. The germline V gene encodes CDR1 SGHTA and CDR2 FQGNSA. V gave up 6 bases and J gave up 0 bases; unmatched junction bases: 8. The CDR3 consists of 16 residues. The CDR3 bases are TGTGCCAGCAGGACGTGGACAGGGGGGCCCTCCTACGAGCAGTACTTC. Translating it yields CASRTWTGGPSYEQYF.

This chain uses TRBV5-1 with TRBJ1-2; perhaps TRBD1 as D (5 bases). This CDR3 is built from 13 residues. V lost 2 bases, J lost 2 bases, and 7 bases lay in between. Germline V gene lookup returns CDR1 SGHRS and CDR2 YFSETQ. Written as DNA, the CDR3 is TGCGCCAGCAGCTTACAGGAGAACTATGGCTACACCTTC. Encoded protein: CASSLQENYGYTF.

The V and J genes are TRBV7-2 and TRBJ1-5; unclear D gene. The germline V gene encodes CDR1 SGHTA and CDR2 FQGNSA. V shed 5 bases and J shed 4 bases, with 12 bases lying between them. The length of the CDR3 is 14 residues. As DNA, the CDR3 is TGTGCCAGCAGCCGCGACAATCGGAATCAGCCCCAGCATTTT. It is translated as CASSRDNRNQPQHF.

This chain joins TRBV28 and TRBJ2-3, with 11 bases matching TRBD1. CDR3 length equals 16 residues. Germline CDR1 and CDR2: MDHEN and SYDVKM. The V segment lost 5 bases and the J segment 5 bases; nucleotides outside the gene matches: 9. The CDR3 DNA reads TGTGCCAGCAGTCTGGGGACAGGGGGAGGTTTAGATACGCAGTATTTT. The encoded protein is CASSLGTGGGLDTQYF.

This clone showed up just a few times. The chain couples TRBV2 to TRBJ2-5; no clear D gene. Germline CDR1 is SNHLY and CDR2 is FYNNEI. The CDR3 loop spans 15 amino acids. Trimming left V 2 bases short and J 1 base short, with 11 bases between. CDR3 DNA: TGTGCCAGCAGTGAACTTGTGGGCTCCCAAGAGACCCAGTACTTC. Translated: CASSELVGSQETQYF.

This chain joins TRBV9 and TRBJ2-1, with TRBD2 as a possible D gene (5 bases). Germline CDR1 is SGDLS and CDR2 is YYNGEE. This CDR3 region has 14 residues. Trimming removed 4 bases from V and 4 bases from J, with 12 bases in between. The DNA of the CDR3 is TGTGCCAGCAGCCAGGCGGGCCGATACAATGAGCAGTTCTTC. Its translation is CASSQAGRYNEQFF.

The chain uses TRBV10-1 and TRBJ2-4, with D hard to call. The CDR3 contains 12 residues. The germline CDR1 and CDR2 sequences are WNHNN and SYGVQD (reference sequence). V was trimmed by 9 bases and J by 8 bases, leaving 14 bases between them. CDR3 in DNA: TGCGCCAGGTCTACAGTGATAGACATTCAGTACTTC. As protein: CARSTVIDIQYF.

The chain carries TRBV27 and TRBJ1-6; TRBD1 might be the D (5 bases). Trimming stripped 5 bases from V and 9 bases from J, with 11 bases between. This CDR3 has 13 amino acids. Germline lookup yields CDR1 MNHEY and CDR2 SMNVEV (reference sequence). CDR3 bases: TGTGCCAGCAGTAACTTTAGGGGTTCACCCCTCCACTTT. Its translation: CASSNFRGSPLHF.